This TCR beta chain came from a study of blood T cells in healthy people across ages. Samples each had at least 5 micrograms of total RNA extracted. A second PCR of 7 to 11 cycles used a sample-barcoded 5' primer and a J-beta primer mix. TCRdb re-derived calls from the 5' RACE reads in MiXCR, one entry per CDR3 protein. The sample lists about 1 million distinct CDR3 sequences; around 25% were seen once. Trimming took off 2 bases at V and 0 bases at J, with 20 bases between the two ends. Germline values: CDR1 DFQATT, CDR2 SNEGSKA (reference sequence). This CDR3 is built from 19 residues. As regards this clonotype: Its antigen is not known.

Study-level results: The long-lived group displayed more naive CD4+ cells, plus higher diversity, than the aged donors did.

These data are also associated with another study on T cells of mothers and their children.

The chain is built from TRBV20-1 and TRBJ2-6; perhaps TRBD2 as D (7 bases). The clonotype was recovered from a girl aged 2 to 9 in good health. The sequenced material came from blood. In DNA form, the CDR3 reads TGCAGTGCTAGACCTCGAGGGGGGGCCCGAAGCTCTGGGGCCAACGTCCTGACTTTC. It translates to CSARPRGGARSSGANVLTF.